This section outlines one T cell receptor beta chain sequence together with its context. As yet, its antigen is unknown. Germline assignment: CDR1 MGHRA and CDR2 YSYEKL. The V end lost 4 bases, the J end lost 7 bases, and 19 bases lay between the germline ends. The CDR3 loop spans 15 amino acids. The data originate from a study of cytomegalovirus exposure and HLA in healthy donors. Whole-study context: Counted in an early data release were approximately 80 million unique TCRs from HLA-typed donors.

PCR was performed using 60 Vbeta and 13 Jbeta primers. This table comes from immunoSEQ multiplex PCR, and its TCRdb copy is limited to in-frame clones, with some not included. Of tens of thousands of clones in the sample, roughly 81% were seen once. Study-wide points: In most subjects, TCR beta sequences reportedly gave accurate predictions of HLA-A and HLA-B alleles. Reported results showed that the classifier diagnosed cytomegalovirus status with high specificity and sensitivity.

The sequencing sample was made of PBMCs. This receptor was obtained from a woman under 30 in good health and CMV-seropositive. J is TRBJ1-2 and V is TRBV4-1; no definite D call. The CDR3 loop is CASSLVLREAGGYTF. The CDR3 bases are TGCGCCAGCAGCCTGGTCCTGAGGGAGGCTGGTGGCTACACCTTC.